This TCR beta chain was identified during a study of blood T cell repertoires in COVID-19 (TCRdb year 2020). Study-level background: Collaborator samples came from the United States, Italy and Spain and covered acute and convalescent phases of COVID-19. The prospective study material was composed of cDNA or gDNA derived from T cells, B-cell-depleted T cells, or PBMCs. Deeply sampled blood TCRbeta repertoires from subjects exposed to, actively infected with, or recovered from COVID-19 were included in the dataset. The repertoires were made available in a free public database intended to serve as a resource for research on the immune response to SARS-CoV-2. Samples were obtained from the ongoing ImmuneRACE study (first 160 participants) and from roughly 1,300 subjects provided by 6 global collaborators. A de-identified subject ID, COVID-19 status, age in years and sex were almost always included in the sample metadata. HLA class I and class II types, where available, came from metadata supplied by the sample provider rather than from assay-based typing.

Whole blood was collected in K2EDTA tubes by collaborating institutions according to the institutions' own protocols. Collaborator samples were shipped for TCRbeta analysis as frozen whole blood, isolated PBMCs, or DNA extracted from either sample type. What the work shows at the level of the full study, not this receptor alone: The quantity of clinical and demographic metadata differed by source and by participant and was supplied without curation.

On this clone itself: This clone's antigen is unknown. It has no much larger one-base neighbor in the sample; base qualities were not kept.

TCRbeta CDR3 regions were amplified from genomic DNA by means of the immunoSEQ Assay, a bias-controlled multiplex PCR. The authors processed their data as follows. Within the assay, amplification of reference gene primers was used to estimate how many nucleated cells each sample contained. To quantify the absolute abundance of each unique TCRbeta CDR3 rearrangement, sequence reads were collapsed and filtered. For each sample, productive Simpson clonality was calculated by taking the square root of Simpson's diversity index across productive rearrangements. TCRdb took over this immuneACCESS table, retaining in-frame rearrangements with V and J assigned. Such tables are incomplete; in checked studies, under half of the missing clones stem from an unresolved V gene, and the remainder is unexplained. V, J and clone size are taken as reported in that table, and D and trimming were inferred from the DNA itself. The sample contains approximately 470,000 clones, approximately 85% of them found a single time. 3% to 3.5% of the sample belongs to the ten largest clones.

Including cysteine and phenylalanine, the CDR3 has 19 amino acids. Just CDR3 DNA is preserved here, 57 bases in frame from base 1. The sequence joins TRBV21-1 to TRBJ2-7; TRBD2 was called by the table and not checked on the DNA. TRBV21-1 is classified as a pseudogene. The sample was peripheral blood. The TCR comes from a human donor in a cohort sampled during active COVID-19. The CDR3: CASSKCPTGGVADSYEQYF. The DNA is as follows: TGTGCCAGCAGCAAATGTCCCACCGGTGGAGTAGCGGACTCCTACGAGCAGTACTTC.